This section outlines one T cell receptor beta chain sequence together with its context. The repertoire was sequenced with immunoSEQ multiplex PCR; TCRdb's copy has only in-frame clones and lacks some. The sample includes 65,000 to 95,000 clones, about 88% of them seen just once. This sample is part of a study of blood T cell repertoires in COVID-19. V lost 5 bases to trimming and J lost 6 bases, with 14 bases between them. This CDR3 is 13 amino acids long. In germline, CDR1 is MNHEY, CDR2 SVGAGI. The receptor was isolated from a man aged 65-85 years with active or convalescent COVID-19. The J gene is TRBJ2-7, the V gene TRBV6-5; D remains unclear. The source material was peripheral blood. The DNA for the CDR3 is TGTGCCAGCAGTCCCCAATTAGTGCCCGAGCAGTACTTC. Its translation: CASSPQLVPEQYF.